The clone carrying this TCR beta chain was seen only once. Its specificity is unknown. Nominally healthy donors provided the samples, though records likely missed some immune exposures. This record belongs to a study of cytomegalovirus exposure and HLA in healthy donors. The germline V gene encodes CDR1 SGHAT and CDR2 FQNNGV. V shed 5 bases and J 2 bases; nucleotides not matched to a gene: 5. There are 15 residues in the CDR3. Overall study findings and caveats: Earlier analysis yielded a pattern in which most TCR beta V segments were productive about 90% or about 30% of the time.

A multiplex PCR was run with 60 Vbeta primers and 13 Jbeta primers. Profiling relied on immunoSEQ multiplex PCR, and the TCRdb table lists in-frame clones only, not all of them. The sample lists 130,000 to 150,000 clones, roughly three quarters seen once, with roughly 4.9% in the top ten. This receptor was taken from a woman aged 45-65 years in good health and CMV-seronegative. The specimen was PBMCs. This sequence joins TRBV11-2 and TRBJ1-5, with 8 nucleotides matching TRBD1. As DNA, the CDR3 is TGTGCCAGCAGCAGCACGGACAGGGGCAATCAGCCCCAGCATTTT. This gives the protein CASSSTDRGNQPQHF.